The text below deals with one T cell receptor beta chain. V was pared by 0 bases and J by 1 base, with 7 bases of the junction left unmatched. CDR1 SGHRS and CDR2 YFSETQ come from the germline V gene. This CDR3 spans 19 amino acids. The sample originates from a study of blood T cells in healthy people across ages. Isolation yielded PBMCs, at least 7 million per sample, in every case. Then a second PCR, running roughly 7 to 11 cycles, was carried out with a sample-barcoded 5' primer and a J-beta primer mix. MiXCR, run by TCRdb on the 5' RACE reads, gives a single entry per CDR3 protein. The data hold approximately 1.5 million distinct CDR3 sequences, with roughly 30% observed a single time.

This TCR derives from a woman aged 25 to 39 in good health. This chain connects TRBV5-1 to TRBJ2-6; the match to TRBD1 covers 10 bases. The sequencing sample was made of blood. CDR3 loop: CASSLGPGQGSSGANVLTF. CDR3 coding DNA: TGCGCCAGCAGCTTGGGACCGGGACAGGGGTCTTCTGGGGCCAACGTCCTGACTTTC.